There are many counts of the clone carrying this T cell receptor beta chain. This entry belongs to a study of blood T cell repertoires in COVID-19. There are 14 residues in the CDR3. Germline assignment: CDR1 SQVTM and CDR2 ANQGSEA. V lost 6 bases and J lost 5; bases outside the gene matches: 8. Here immunoSEQ multiplex PCR was the method, and the copy in TCRdb shows in-frame clones only, minus some. Here the sample spans under 200,000 clones, roughly 80% being singletons. Sequenced input: peripheral blood. The genes are TRBV29-1 and TRBJ2-1; TRBD1 aligns across 9 bases. The clonotype originates from a man aged 60 to 69 with acute or convalescent COVID-19. The CDR3 loop reads CSVAGTGIDNEQFF. For the CDR3, the DNA is TGCAGCGTGGCCGGGACAGGGATTGACAATGAGCAGTTCTTC.